Following are 30 T cell receptor beta chains from one sample sequenced in a study of CD8 T cells in ankylosing spondylitis. Via MiXCR, TCRdb re-called the 5' RACE reads, giving one row per CDR3 protein. The data show under 30,000 distinct CDR3 sequences, over 6.5% seen once. The sample taken for sequencing was blood. The receptors were gathered from a male donor with ankylosing spondylitis or in good health (not recorded which).

The rearrangement uses TRBV11-2 and TRBJ2-5; the match to TRBD1 covers 9 bases. Per germline, CDR1 SGHAT and CDR2 FQNNGV. Germline trimming cut 5 bases from V and 5 bases from J; bases unmatched to any gene: 9. This CDR3 has 15 amino acids. The CDR3 region has the DNA TGTGCCAGCAGCCTTCGGACAGGGGCATGGGAGACCCAGTACTTC. It translates to CASSLRTGAWETQYF.

This clonotype was detected only a few times. The chain has TRBV20-1 and TRBJ2-1; maybe TRBD1 (5 bases). The CDR3 totals 14 residues. Germline V gene sequence: CDR1 DFQATT, CDR2 SNEGSKA (reference sequence). The V gene lost 2 bases and the J gene lost 2 bases, with 10 bases spanning the gap. The CDR3 DNA sequence: TGCAGTGCTAGACCTGACAGCCCCTACAATGAGCAGTTCTTC. Residues: CSARPDSPYNEQFF.

CDR3 residues: CASSRGEYTDTQYF. The CDR3 coding sequence is TGTGCCAGCAGCCGAGGGGAGTACACAGATACGCAGTATTTT. The chain employs TRBV6-1 and TRBJ2-3; perhaps D is TRBD1 or TRBD2 (5 bases each). The germline V and J ends were trimmed by 6 bases and 2 bases, with 12 bases remaining between them. Germline-derived CDR1 and CDR2 are MNHNS and SASEGT. The CDR3 runs 14 residues.

This clonotype has ten or more counts. The chain carries TRBV20-1 and TRBJ2-7; 7 nucleotides line up with TRBD2. Germline loops: CDR1 DFQATT, CDR2 SNEGSKA (reference sequence). Trimming removed 2 bases from V and 5 bases from J; junction bases left unmatched: 9. The CDR3 extends over 14 amino acids. The CDR3 region is CSARREVDLDEQYV. The CDR3 DNA follows: TGCAGTGCTAGACGGGAGGTAGACCTTGACGAGCAGTACGTC.

This clonotype was detected many times. The J gene is TRBJ2-2, the V gene TRBV5-1; D call uncertain. This CDR3 has 14 residues. Germline loops: CDR1 SGHRS, CDR2 YFSETQ. Trimming removed 0 bases at V and 3 bases at J, with 6 bases between. For the CDR3, the DNA is TGCGCCAGCAGCTTGGATGGGCACACCGGGGAGCTGTTTTTT. Translation gives CASSLDGHTGELFF.

This clonotype has at least ten counts. One end of the junction varies from germline; a read error may be responsible. The chain uses TRBV14 and TRBJ2-1, with D maybe TRBD1 (6 bases). The germline V gene has CDR1 SGHDN and CDR2 FVKESK. The CDR3 totals 11 residues. CDR3 protein: CASNQQGEQFF. CDR3 DNA sequence: TGTGCCAGCAACCAACAGGGTGAGCAGTTCTTC.

The chain combines TRBV30 with TRBJ2-3; D is perhaps TRBD1 or TRBD2 (5 bases each). CDR3 size: 13 residues. The V gene lost 4 bases and the J gene lost 8 bases, with 16 bases spanning the gap. The germline V gene encodes CDR1 GTSNPN and CDR2 SVGIG (reference sequence). The CDR3 reads CAWTTKGGGTQYF. The DNA for the CDR3 is TGTGCCTGGACGACAAAAGGTGGGGGTACGCAGTATTTT.

This clonotype was observed a handful of times. This chain links TRBV6-4 with TRBJ2-3; 10 bases are a match to TRBD2. CDR3 size: 15 residues. J lost 4 bases, V lost 6 bases, and 7 bases had no gene match. Germline V gene sequence: CDR1 MRHNA, CDR2 SNTAGT. The CDR3 reads CASSLAGGSADTQYF. The CDR3 region has the DNA TGTGCCAGCAGCTTAGCGGGAGGAAGTGCAGATACGCAGTATTTT.

This clonotype was picked up a small number of times. The chain employs TRBV20-1 and TRBJ2-6, with TRBD1 matching over 7 bases. The V segment lost 3 bases and the J segment 4 bases; nucleotides outside the gene matches: 6. The CDR3 spans 15 residues. CDR1 is DFQATT, CDR2 SNEGSKA, per germline (reference sequence). CDR3 in amino acids: CSARRPGQGANVLTF. CDR3 in DNA: TGCAGTGCTAGGCGCCCGGGACAGGGGGCCAACGTCCTGACTTTC.

There are a few counts of this clonotype. The chain employs TRBV10-3 and TRBJ1-5; 7 nucleotides agree with TRBD1. Germline assignment: CDR1 ENHRY and CDR2 SYGVKD. With V trimmed by 6 bases and J by 6 bases, 11 bases remained unmatched. This CDR3 spans 15 amino acids. In DNA form, the CDR3 reads TGTGCCATCAGCGCCGGAGGGGGCCTGGGTCAGCCCCAGCATTTT. Its protein is CAISAGGGLGQPQHF.

This clonotype occurred many times. The V gene is TRBV15, the J gene TRBJ2-2, with D unclear. This CDR3 has 15 residues. Trimming shortened V by 1 base and J by 3 bases, and 9 bases separated the two germline ends. In germline, CDR1 is LNHNV, CDR2 YYDKDF (reference sequence). The CDR3 DNA reads TGTGCCACCAGCAGAGTAATTTTGGACACCGGGGAGCTGTTTTTT. Its translation: CATSRVILDTGELFF.

The chain recombines TRBV11-2 with TRBJ2-2; D uncertain. CDR1 and CDR2 (germline): SGHAT, FQNNGV. The ends were cut back, 3 bases at V and 0 bases at J, with 8 bases in the middle. The CDR3 consists of 15 residues. The CDR3 is CASSLLLANTGELFF. For the CDR3, the DNA is TGTGCCAGCAGCTTGTTACTCGCGAACACCGGGGAGCTGTTTTTT.

The chain has TRBV5-1 and TRBJ1-5; 9 nucleotides align to TRBD1. Germline assignment: CDR1 SGHRS and CDR2 YFSETQ. Germline trimming cut 4 bases from V and 6 bases from J; bases unmatched to any gene: 8. The CDR3 spans 15 residues. The CDR3 DNA reads as TGCGCCAGCAGCCCTGGACAGGGGCTGGGTCAGCCCCAGCATTTT. It translates to CASSPGQGLGQPQHF.

This clonotype was detected ten times or more. V and J are TRBV2 and TRBJ2-1, with D tentatively TRBD2 (5 bases). Looked up from germline, CDR1 is SNHLY and CDR2 is FYNNEI. The CDR3 sequence is 13 residues long. V lost 7 bases to trimming and J lost 5 bases, with 12 bases between them. The CDR3 region has the DNA TGTGCCAGCAAGGGAGACACGCACAATGAGCAGTTCTTC. Translated: CASKGDTHNEQFF.

V usage is TRBV5-1 and J usage is TRBJ2-1, with 10 bases lining up with TRBD2. Germline CDR1 SGHRS, CDR2 YFSETQ. The CDR3 has 14 amino acids. V was pared by 5 bases and J by 6 bases, with 5 bases of the junction left unmatched. CDR3 bases: TGCGCCAGCAGTAGTCTAGCGGGAGCCAATGAGCAGTTCTTC. It codes for CASSSLAGANEQFF. The complete variable domain, with remaining parts taken from reference TRBV5-1 and TRBJ2-1, reads KAGVTQTPRYLIKTRGQQVTLSCSPISGHRSVSWYQQTPGQGLQFLFEYFSETQRNKGNFPGRFSGRQFSNSRSEMNVSTLELGDSALYLCASSSLAGANEQFFGPGTRLTVL.

This clonotype was counted a few times. The J gene is TRBJ1-3, the V gene TRBV28; the D gene is possibly TRBD1 (6 bases). Germline V gives CDR1 MDHEN, CDR2 SYDVKM. This CDR3 spans 16 amino acids. Trimming left V 5 bases short and J 1 base short, with 15 bases between. The CDR3 protein is CASSIPRGLSGNTIYF. The CDR3 DNA follows: TGTGCCAGCAGTATCCCCCGGGGGCTGTCTGGAAACACCATATATTTT. Full variable domain (rest looked up from reference TRBV28 and TRBJ1-3): DVKVTQSSRYLVKRTGEKVFLECVQDMDHENMFWYRQDPGLGLRLIYFSYDVKMKEKGDIPEGYSVSREKKERFSLILESASTNQTSMYLCASSIPRGLSGNTIYFGEGSWLTVV.

This rearrangement joins TRBV7-1 to TRBJ1-1; 7 nucleotides align to TRBD1. TRBV7-1 is given ORF status, its function remaining uncertain. This CDR3 contains 15 residues. V was pared by 3 bases and J by 3 bases, with 7 bases of the junction left unmatched. Here the CDR3 reads CASSSTGSGDTEAFF. The CDR3 DNA reads as TGTGCCAGCAGCTCGACAGGGTCGGGGGACACTGAAGCTTTCTTT.

This clonotype was detected a few times. The chain links TRBV29-1 to TRBJ2-5, with 14 bases that match TRBD2. This CDR3 has 14 amino acids. The germline gives CDR1 SQVTM, CDR2 ANQGSEA. Trimming cost V 7 bases and J 6 bases; bases outside gene matches: 7. The CDR3 nucleotides read TGCAGCGCTGAGGGACTAGCGGGAGTAAAGACCCAGTACTTC. Translating it yields CSAEGLAGVKTQYF.

In its sample, this clonotype was seen a few times. This rearrangement joins TRBV20-1 to TRBJ1-4; 9 nucleotides agree with TRBD1. The CDR3 runs to 12 residues. From germline, CDR1 is DFQATT and CDR2 SNEGSKA (reference sequence). J was trimmed by 8 bases and V by 6 bases; bases with no gene match: 4. The CDR3 is CSASDRGEKLFF. The CDR3 DNA reads TGCAGTGCCTCGGACAGGGGCGAAAAACTGTTTTTT.

This chain joins TRBV7-2 and TRBJ2-1; 7 nucleotides agree with TRBD1. The CDR3 runs to 15 residues. The germline V gene encodes CDR1 SGHTA and CDR2 FQGNSA. Unmatched junction bases numbered 2, after V lost 3 bases and J lost 0 bases. CDR3 protein: CASSLGTVSYNEQFF. DNA for the CDR3: TGTGCCAGCAGCTTGGGGACAGTCTCCTACAATGAGCAGTTCTTC.

This clonotype was counted many times. The chain couples TRBV20-1 to TRBJ2-4, with TRBD2 matching over 7 bases. The CDR3 is 16 amino acids. Germline CDR1 reads DFQATT; CDR2 reads SNEGSKA (reference sequence). The trim removed 0 bases at V and 1 base at J, leaving 6 bases unmatched. The CDR3 nucleotides read TGCAGTGCTAGAGATCAAAACGGGAGGGCCAAAAACATTCAGTACTTC. It encodes CSARDQNGRAKNIQYF.

This clonotype was detected a few times. The rearrangement links TRBV20-1 to TRBJ1-1; no clear D gene. With 2 bases removed from V and 0 bases from J, the gap between germline ends came to 10 bases. This CDR3 is built from 14 residues. CDR1 is DFQATT, CDR2 SNEGSKA, per germline (reference sequence). DNA of the CDR3: TGCAGTGCTAGATCGCCGGGGATGAACACTGAAGCTTTCTTT. This translates into CSARSPGMNTEAFF.

This clonotype was found a few times. The rearrangement joins TRBV7-8 to TRBJ1-1, with 7 positions matching TRBD1. Germline CDR1 and CDR2: SGHVS and FQNEAQ. The CDR3 is 14 residues long. V lost 1 base to trimming and J lost 3 bases; unmatched junction nucleotides: 2. CDR3 amino acids: CASSLGGGYTEAFF. For the CDR3, the DNA is TGTGCCAGCAGCTTAGGAGGGGGCTACACTGAAGCTTTCTTT.

This clonotype occurred a few times. V usage is TRBV20-1 and J usage is TRBJ2-3; D unclear. CDR1 is DFQATT, CDR2 SNEGSKA, per germline (reference sequence). There are 13 residues in the CDR3. Trimming pared 6 bases from V and 1 base from J, leaving 11 bases between. CDR3 amino acids: CSALQVGTDTQYF. CDR3 DNA: TGCAGTGCCCTGCAGGTTGGCACAGATACGCAGTATTTT.

This clonotype appeared a few times. The CDR3 region is CSARGIAGGDTQYF. CDR3 DNA: TGCAGTGCTAGGGGGATAGCGGGAGGAGATACGCAGTATTTT. The V call is TRBV20-1, the J call TRBJ2-3, with 10 positions matching TRBD2. CDR3 length: 14 amino acids. Germline CDR1 reads DFQATT; CDR2 reads SNEGSKA (reference sequence). Trimming at V came to 3 bases and at J to 5 bases, leaving 5 bases not matched to a gene.

This clonotype has a handful of counts. The chain has TRBV4-3 and TRBJ2-7; 8 bases line up with TRBD2. The CDR3 is made up of 14 amino acids. With V trimmed by 4 bases and J by 7 bases, 9 bases remained unmatched. CDR1 and CDR2 (germline): LGHNA, YSLEER. CDR3 residues: CASSPMRGAVEQYF. The CDR3 nucleotides are TGCGCCAGCAGCCCAATGCGGGGGGCCGTTGAGCAGTACTTC.

The chain is built from TRBV4-3 and TRBJ2-5; 9 bases are shared with TRBD2. Germline trimming cut 0 bases from V and 3 bases from J; bases unmatched to any gene: 14. The germline gives CDR1 LGHNA, CDR2 YSLEER. This CDR3 comprises 19 residues. CDR3 amino acids: CASSQEPSGGRLQKETQYF. For the CDR3, the DNA is TGCGCCAGCAGCCAAGAGCCGAGCGGGGGGCGCCTACAAAAAGAGACCCAGTACTTC.

In its sample, this clonotype was seen many times. The V gene is TRBV6-4, the J gene TRBJ2-2; TRBD1 might be the D (6 bases). Trimming shortened V by 2 bases and J by 5 bases, and 6 bases separated the two germline ends. Germline V gene sequence: CDR1 MRHNA, CDR2 SNTAGT. The CDR3 consists of 13 residues. CDR3 bases: TGTGCCAGCAGTGACAGGGGGACCGGGGAGCTGTTTTTT. Its translation: CASSDRGTGELFF.

The rearrangement links TRBV20-1 to TRBJ2-1, with D perhaps being TRBD1 or TRBD2 (5 bases each). CDR3 length: 14 amino acids. From germline, CDR1 is DFQATT and CDR2 SNEGSKA (reference sequence). Trimming took off 8 bases at V and 5 bases at J, with 19 bases between the two ends. The CDR3 is CSPTRAGTNNEQFF. CDR3 coding DNA: TGCAGTCCAACGCGGGCAGGGACCAACAATGAGCAGTTCTTC.

This clonotype showed up just a few times. This sequence joins TRBV20-1 and TRBJ1-4; perhaps TRBD1 as D (6 bases). Germline V CDR1 and CDR2: DFQATT, SNEGSKA (reference sequence). The CDR3 covers 16 residues. V was trimmed by 6 bases and J by 5 bases, leaving 22 bases between them. CDR3 nucleotide sequence: TGCAGTGCCGTCAAAGTCGTAGGGGGGGTGAATGAAAAACTGTTTTTT. Translated: CSAVKVVGGVNEKLFF.